This record concerns one TCR beta chain sequence. The sample originates from a study of human CD8 memory T cell subsets. Sequencing libraries of TCR beta were made by UMI-labeled 5' RACE. After re-calling the 5' RACE reads, TCRdb lists one entry per CDR3 protein, DNA absent. This repertoire comprises approximately 6,200 distinct CDR3 sequences; its ten largest clones make up about 17%. The CDR3 has 14 amino acids. Designated as TPEX, the CCR7+ PD-1+ TIGIT+ early memory CD8+ T cells showed dysfunctional, exhausted-like traits. The TCR was taken from a human donor in good health. The genes are TRBV12-3 or TRBV12-4 and TRBJ1-1. Sequencing used CD8+ T cells from PBMCs. The CDR3 reads CASSPSTVNTEAFF.